The present entry profiles one T cell receptor beta chain with its context. Antigen: not known. Measured with immunoSEQ multiplex PCR; TCRdb has only the in-frame clones, and not every one. The repertoire consists of 45,000 to 65,000 clones, with 85% to 90% occurring once and the leading ten covering roughly a tenth. V was cut by 3 bases and J by 2 bases, with 13 bases left in between. The CDR3 is made up of 15 amino acids. Germline assignment: CDR1 SNHLY and CDR2 FYNNEI. These data belong to a study of OX40 agonist ivuxolimab in advanced cancers. A history of autoimmune disease or systemic immunosuppression excluded patients. Overall study findings and caveats: Some patients without response likewise showed low normalized clonal expansion. Antigen specificity remained undetermined for the expanded peripheral T cells. Clonal expansion was seen in CD4+ and CD8+ blood T cells by week 6 at 0.1 to 3.0 mg/kg.

Sequencing used CD4+ or CD8+ T cells sorted from blood, obtained in a trial of the OX40 agonist ivuxolimab. This sequence was found in an adult with an advanced solid tumor such as melanoma, head and neck, liver or kidney cancer. The chain couples TRBV2 to TRBJ2-5, with a weak D call TRBD1 (7 bases). The CDR3 is CASSDAGGNQETQYF. CDR3 bases: TGTGCCAGCAGTGACGCAGGGGGGAATCAAGAGACCCAGTACTTC.